The 32 T cell receptor beta chains listed next were all sequenced from one sample in a study of technical replicates of blood from a handful of donors. The method was immunoSEQ multiplex PCR; TCRdb's version includes in-frame clones alone and lacks a portion of them. Here the sample spans approximately 59,000 clones, around 88% being singletons. The sample consisted of PBMCs. Receptors were obtained from a human donor in good health. Some clones in this sample may be carry-over from other donors' samples.

This clone was counted a single time. The gene calls are TRBV2 and TRBJ1-1; no clear D gene. Germline lookup yields CDR1 SNHLY and CDR2 FYNNEI. Trimming cost V 9 bases and J 4 bases, with 12 bases left between them. The CDR3 runs to 12 residues. The CDR3 protein is CASHGGGTEAFF. CDR3 DNA sequence: TGTGCCAGTCATGGCGGCGGCACTGAAGCTTTCTTT.

In this sample, this clone turned up a few times. V is TRBV14 and J is TRBJ1-1; D unclear. The CDR3 sequence is 13 residues long. Trimming cost V 1 base and J 4 bases, with 7 bases left between them. Germline loops: CDR1 SGHDN, CDR2 FVKESK. CDR3: CASSQVLGTEAFF. The CDR3 DNA is TGTGCCAGCAGCCAAGTCCTCGGCACTGAAGCTTTCTTT.

V is TRBV14 and J is TRBJ2-7; weak D call: TRBD2 (6 bases). There are 13 residues in the CDR3. Germline values: CDR1 SGHDN, CDR2 FVKESK. Trimming cost V 4 bases and J 6 bases, with 13 bases left between them. The DNA for the CDR3 is TGTGCCAGCAGCCCTGGGGGGAGGTTCGAGCAGTACTTC. It is translated as CASSPGGRFEQYF.

The chain uses TRBV29-1 and TRBJ2-7; 11 nucleotides align to TRBD1. The germline CDR1 and CDR2 sequences are SQVTM and ANQGSEA. This CDR3 has 13 residues. The V segment lost 4 bases and the J segment 6 bases; nucleotides outside the gene matches: 5. The CDR3, as DNA: TGCAGCGTTGTAAGGGACAGGGGGGCCGAGCAGTACTTC. It yields the protein CSVVRDRGAEQYF.

The V call is TRBV19, the J call TRBJ1-3; D call uncertain. This CDR3 comprises 13 residues. V was trimmed by 9 bases and J by 1 base, leaving 10 bases between them. CDR1 and CDR2 (germline): LNHDA, SQIVND (reference sequence). In DNA form, the CDR3 reads TGTGCCAGCGAGCCGGGGTCTGGAAACACCATATATTTT. Residues: CASEPGSGNTIYF.

This clone was seen only once. The chain links TRBV4-2 to TRBJ2-5; 8 nucleotides align to TRBD2. The CDR3 sequence is 15 residues long. The trim removed 4 bases at V and 2 bases at J, leaving 6 bases unmatched. Germline CDR1 LGHNA, CDR2 YNFKEQ. The CDR3 region is CASSRIAGSQETQYF. In DNA form, the CDR3 reads TGTGCCAGCAGCCGCATAGCGGGGTCTCAAGAGACCCAGTACTTC.

The genes are TRBV2 and TRBJ2-1, with no clear D. The length of the CDR3 is 12 residues. Trimming pared 5 bases from V and 8 bases from J, leaving 10 bases between. Germline V gives CDR1 SNHLY, CDR2 FYNNEI. In nucleotides, the CDR3 is TGTGCCAGCAGTTGGTGGCTCGATGAGCAGTTCTTC. It encodes CASSWWLDEQFF.

CDR3 amino acids: CASSLGTGFDEQYF. As DNA, the CDR3 is TGTGCCAGCAGCCTTGGGACAGGTTTCGACGAGCAGTACTTC. The chain recombines TRBV11-2 with TRBJ2-7; 8 nucleotides line up with TRBD1. Germline-derived CDR1 and CDR2 are SGHAT and FQNNGV. CDR3 length equals 14 residues. The V gene end was trimmed by 5 bases and the J gene end by 5 bases; junction bases not matched to a gene: 8.

The chain couples TRBV5-1 to TRBJ2-6; TRBD1 matches 8 bases. The length of the CDR3 is 19 residues. V gave up 4 bases and J gave up 1 base; unmatched junction bases: 13. CDR1 is SGHRS, CDR2 YFSETQ, per germline. DNA for the CDR3: TGCGCCAGCAGCCCAGGGGACAGGCCGTTACCTTCTGGGGCCAACGTCCTGACTTTC. Residues: CASSPGDRPLPSGANVLTF.

This chain connects TRBV29-1 to TRBJ1-1; D ambiguous. This CDR3 comprises 14 residues. Per the germline V gene, CDR1 is SQVTM and CDR2 is ANQGSEA. V lost 5 bases to trimming and J lost 4 bases, with 17 bases between them. CDR3 loop: CSVLDQLGGTEAFF. Here the CDR3 DNA reads TGCAGCGTTCTAGACCAATTAGGTGGCACTGAAGCTTTCTTT.

This clone came up a few times. The gene calls are TRBV5-1 and TRBJ1-1; TRBD1 aligns across 7 bases. After removal of 3 bases from V and 3 bases from J, the junction contained 5 bases not matched to a gene. Looked up from germline, CDR1 is SGHRS and CDR2 is YFSETQ. CDR3 length equals 14 residues. In DNA form, the CDR3 reads TGCGCCAGCAGCTCGGGAGGGGGCTACACTGAAGCTTTCTTT. This sequence encodes CASSSGGGYTEAFF.

The CDR3 DNA is TGTGCCATCAGTGGGGGGGGCCAGACAGGGGCCGGGGAGCTGTTTTTT. Translating it yields CAISGGGQTGAGELFF. The V and J genes are TRBV10-3 and TRBJ2-2, with D perhaps matching TRBD1 (8 bases). The ends were cut back, 4 bases at V and 6 bases at J, with 18 bases in the middle. Germline CDR1 is ENHRY and CDR2 is SYGVKD. CDR3 length equals 16 residues.

The genes are TRBV6-6 and TRBJ2-2; 8 nucleotides align to TRBD2. The CDR3 length is 16 residues. The J segment lost 1 base and the V segment lost 10 bases, leaving 11 bases of the junction unmatched. CDR1 and CDR2 (germline): MNHNY, SVGAGI (reference sequence). Here the CDR3 DNA reads TGTGCCATCTCTCCGGGAGGGAGAGGGAACACCGGGGAGCTGTTTTTT. This encodes CAISPGGRGNTGELFF.

V is TRBV11-3 and J is TRBJ2-3, with D possibly matching TRBD2 (6 bases). CDR3 length: 12 amino acids. V shed 6 bases and J shed 6 bases, with 10 bases lying between them. Germline V gene lookup returns CDR1 SGHNT and CDR2 YENEEA. Here the CDR3 reads CASSRREDTQYF. The CDR3, as DNA: TGTGCCAGCAGTCGGAGGGAGGATACGCAGTATTTT.

The chain links TRBV6-6 to TRBJ2-5, with 12 bases aligning to TRBD2. CDR3 length: 14 amino acids. CDR1 and CDR2 from the germline V gene are MNHNY and SVGAGI (reference sequence). J gave up 3 bases and V 6 bases, and 2 bases lay outside the gene matches. CDR3 sequence (DNA): TGTGCCAGCAGACGACTAGCGGGGGAAGAGACCCAGTACTTC. This sequence encodes CASRRLAGEETQYF.

The CDR3 here is CASSLGTDLGYGYTF. The CDR3 nucleotides are TGTGCCAGCAGCCTGGGGACAGACCTTGGCTATGGCTACACCTTC. The rearrangement uses TRBV9 and TRBJ1-2; 7 positions match TRBD1. The J segment lost 4 bases and the V segment lost 4 bases, leaving 10 bases of the junction unmatched. CDR1 and CDR2 (germline): SGDLS, YYNGEE. The CDR3 has 15 amino acids.

The chain has TRBV4-2 and TRBJ2-1; 8 bases are shared with TRBD2. V shed 0 bases and J 8 bases; nucleotides not matched to a gene: 9. Germline assignment: CDR1 LGHNA and CDR2 YNFKEQ. The CDR3 runs to 16 residues. CDR3 sequence (DNA): TGTGCCAGCAGCCAAGAACCGGGACTAGTAACCGATGAGCAGTTCTTC. Protein: CASSQEPGLVTDEQFF.

The rearrangement links TRBV10-3 to TRBJ2-7, with TRBD2 as a possible D gene (6 bases). The CDR3 has 16 amino acids. CDR1 is ENHRY, CDR2 SYGVKD, per germline. V dropped 0 bases and J dropped 3 bases, with 15 bases sitting between them. The CDR3 bases are TGTGCCATCAGTGAGTCAGCCCGCGGGACCAACTACGAGCAGTACTTC. It codes for CAISESARGTNYEQYF.

The chain uses TRBV4-2 and TRBJ2-1; D is perhaps TRBD2 (5 bases). The CDR3 has 14 residues. Trimming stripped 1 base from V and 8 bases from J, with 12 bases between. Looked up from germline, CDR1 is LGHNA and CDR2 is YNFKEQ. The CDR3: CASSQGRDLDEQFF. The CDR3 nucleotides read TGTGCCAGCAGCCAAGGTCGGGATCTCGATGAGCAGTTCTTC.

This clone occurred a few times. V is TRBV7-9 and J is TRBJ2-5; TRBD2 matches 11 bases. This CDR3 is 17 amino acids long. From germline, CDR1 is SEHNR and CDR2 FQNEAQ (reference sequence). Trimming removed 5 bases from V and 5 bases from J; junction bases left unmatched: 13. The CDR3 bases are TGTGCCAGCAGCATCTCAAGTAGCGGGGGGGCGTCGGAGACCCAGTACTTC. Encoded protein: CASSISSSGGASETQYF.

The genes are TRBV6-5 and TRBJ1-1; D remains ambiguous. The germline V gene encodes CDR1 MNHEY and CDR2 SVGAGI. V shed 7 bases and J shed 0 bases, with 12 bases lying between them. CDR3 size: 14 residues. CDR3 nucleotide sequence: TGTGCCAGCACCCAGACACTTATGAACACTGAAGCTTTCTTT. Protein sequence: CASTQTLMNTEAFF.

This clone was detected a few times. V gene TRBV7-2 combines with J gene TRBJ2-7, with 9 bases that match TRBD1. The CDR3 is made up of 14 amino acids. V shed 5 bases, J shed 7 bases, and the junction held 9 bases outside the gene matches. CDR1 is SGHTA, CDR2 FQGNSA, per germline. In DNA, the CDR3 is TGTGCCAGCAGCCTGAGACAGGGGGTGGGAGAGCAGTACTTC. This translates into CASSLRQGVGEQYF. Full variable domain (rest looked up from reference TRBV7-2 and TRBJ2-7): GAGVSQSPSNKVTEKGKDVELRCDPISGHTALYWYRQSLGQGLEFLIYFQGNSAPDKSGLPSDRFSAERTGGSVSTLTIQRTQQEDSAVYLCASSLRQGVGEQYFGPGTRLTVT.

The V call is TRBV5-5, the J call TRBJ1-5, with D uncertain. Trimming left V 0 bases short and J 6 bases short, with 7 bases between. Germline values: CDR1 SGHKS, CDR2 YYEKEE (reference sequence). The CDR3 loop spans 13 amino acids. In nucleotides, the CDR3 is TGTGCCAGCAGCTTGGTCGGTTTTCAGCCCCAGCATTTT. Residues: CASSLVGFQPQHF.

The chain's CDR3 is CASGLDRGSGYGYTF. In DNA, the CDR3 is TGTGCTAGTGGTTTGGACAGGGGGTCGGGCTATGGCTACACCTTC. This sequence joins TRBV12-5 and TRBJ1-2, with TRBD1 identical over 8 bases. CDR1 is LGHNT and CDR2 is FRNRAP in the germline V gene. V shed 1 base and J 4 bases; nucleotides not matched to a gene: 5. The CDR3 loop spans 15 amino acids.

This clone was picked up one time. The J gene is TRBJ2-1, the V gene TRBV6-6; TRBD1 might be the D (6 bases). CDR3 length: 12 residues. V lost 7 bases, J lost 14 bases, and 18 bases lay in between. CDR1 and CDR2 (germline): MNHNY, SVGAGI (reference sequence). Written as DNA, the CDR3 is TGTGCCAGCACTCCCGACAGGCTTAATAAGTTCTTC. The encoded protein is CASTPDRLNKFF.

This clone was recorded once. This sequence joins TRBV7-8 and TRBJ2-3; 9 bases are shared with TRBD1. The CDR3 covers 16 residues. Germline loops: CDR1 SGHVS, CDR2 FQNEAQ. After removal of 4 bases from V and 6 bases from J, the junction contained 11 bases not matched to a gene. Written as DNA, the CDR3 is TGTGCCAGCAGCTCAGGGGACAGGGCCGGAATGGATACGCAGTATTTT. Amino acid sequence: CASSSGDRAGMDTQYF.

This clone was recorded once. The V call is TRBV6-1, the J call TRBJ2-5; 7 positions match TRBD2. Trimming took 3 bases from V and 5 from J; bases not matched to a gene: 6. The CDR3 is 14 residues long. The germline V gene has CDR1 MNHNS and CDR2 SASEGT. The CDR3 here is CASSDGGVIETQYF. CDR3 nucleotide sequence: TGTGCCAGCAGTGATGGGGGGGTTATTGAGACCCAGTACTTC.

The J gene is TRBJ2-5, the V gene TRBV7-2; the D is unclear. The V gene lost 1 base and the J gene lost 5 bases, with 8 bases spanning the gap. The CDR3 is made up of 13 amino acids. Germline values: CDR1 SGHTA, CDR2 FQGNSA. This chain's CDR3 is CASSLVPQETQYF. DNA for the CDR3: TGTGCCAGCAGCTTAGTCCCCCAGGAGACCCAGTACTTC.

The chain combines TRBV19 with TRBJ2-7; 7 positions match TRBD1. J lost 4 bases, V lost 3 bases, and 6 bases had no gene match. The CDR3 sequence is 14 residues long. CDR1 is LNHDA, CDR2 SQIVND, per germline (reference sequence). For the CDR3, the DNA is TGTGCCAGTAGTATCAGACAGGGACAGTACGAGCAGTACTTC. Residues: CASSIRQGQYEQYF.

The genes are TRBV7-8 and TRBJ1-4, with D unresolved. V was clipped by 4 bases and J by 7 bases, with 16 bases between them. From germline, CDR1 is SGHVS and CDR2 FQNEAQ. The CDR3 length is 15 residues. The CDR3 DNA reads TGTGCCAGCAGCTCTAACCGGGTCTTGGCTGAAAAACTGTTTTTT. Translating it yields CASSSNRVLAEKLFF. The full variable domain, with the rest looked up from reference TRBV7-8 and TRBJ1-4, is GAGVSQSPRYKVAKRGQDVALRCDPISGHVSLFWYQQALGQGPEFLTYFQNEAQLDKSGLPSDRFFAERPEGSVSTLKIQRTQQEDSAVYLCASSSNRVLAEKLFFGSGTQLSVL.

CDR3 nucleotide sequence: TGTGCCAGCAGCTACCGGTATGCGGGAGCCGGGGGGACAGATACGCAGTATTTT. Encoded protein: CASSYRYAGAGGTDTQYF. The V call is TRBV7-6, the J call TRBJ2-3, with TRBD2 matching 7 bases. CDR1 is SGHVS, CDR2 FNYEAQ, per germline. The CDR3 has 18 residues. Trimming removed 4 bases from V and 3 bases from J; junction bases left unmatched: 16.

This chain links TRBV6-5 with TRBJ2-1; TRBD1 matches 9 bases. Per the germline V gene, CDR1 is MNHEY and CDR2 is SVGAGI. The CDR3 contains 15 residues. V lost 4 bases and J lost 6; bases outside the gene matches: 7. CDR3 in DNA: TGTGCCAGCAGTTCGACCGGGACAGGGTCCAATGAGCAGTTCTTC. It codes for CASSSTGTGSNEQFF.